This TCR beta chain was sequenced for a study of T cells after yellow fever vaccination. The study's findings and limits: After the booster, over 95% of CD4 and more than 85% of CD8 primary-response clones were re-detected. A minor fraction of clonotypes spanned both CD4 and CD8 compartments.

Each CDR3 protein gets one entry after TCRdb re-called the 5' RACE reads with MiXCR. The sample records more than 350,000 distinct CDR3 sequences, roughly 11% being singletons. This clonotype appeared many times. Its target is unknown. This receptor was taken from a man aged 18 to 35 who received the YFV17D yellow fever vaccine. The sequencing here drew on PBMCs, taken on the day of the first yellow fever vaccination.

The CDR3 sequence: CASSQDPREQFF. The CDR3 DNA reads as TGCGCCAGCAGCCAAGACCCCCGTGAGCAGTTCTTC. The chain couples TRBV4-1 to TRBJ2-1; D remains ambiguous. There are 12 residues in the CDR3. The germline V and J ends were trimmed by 0 bases and 9 bases, with 6 bases remaining between them. Germline CDR1 reads MGHRA; CDR2 reads YSYEKL.